Ten or more counts support the clone carrying this T cell receptor beta chain. Its antigen remains unknown. This record belongs to a study of regulatory T cells in long-lasting Graves disease. Regarding the study as a whole: TRBV28, TRBJ1-2 and TRBJ2-5 were favored in persistent disease. Persistent patients had more shared public clonotypes (around 2,800) than new patients (roughly 900).

This CDR3 comprises 13 residues. V was cut by 8 bases and J by 0 bases, with 11 bases left in between. Time point of the sample: newly diagnosed GD, antithyroid drugs for less than 3 months. PBMCs were the source of the RNA used for TCR sequencing. Staff drew around 8.6 milliliters of peripheral blood into EDTA tubes. Both iRepertoire HTBI primers and Arm-PCR of CDR3 regions were used to build the TCR beta libraries. TCRdb re-analysed the multiplex PCR reads in MiXCR, keeping a single row per CDR3 protein. The data hold approximately 400,000 distinct CDR3 sequences, with about a sixth observed a single time.

The chain uses TRBV12-3 or TRBV12-4 and TRBJ2-7; the D is unclear. This TCR came from a female donor with Graves disease. The sequences come from peripheral blood mononuclear cells (PBMCs), collected at new diagnosis, from a patient treated with antithyroid drugs. The CDR3 loop is CASGTAVSYEQYF. CDR3 coding DNA: TGTGCCAGCGGCACGGCGGTCTCCTACGAGCAGTACTTC.